The present T cell receptor (beta chain) was sequenced within a study of T cell clusters in autoimmune cytopenias. Whole-study results and caveats: Physiological T cell clusters of healthy donors were apparently absent in primary autoimmune cytopenia patients. Exclusive TRB clusters were almost three-fold more numerous in healthy donors than in active autoimmune hepatitis.

Multiplex touch-down PCR amplified TRB using TRB-A and TRB-B pools in one tube. Following a re-call of the multiplex PCR reads, TCRdb has one entry per CDR3 protein and lacks DNA. Its listing shows 9,500 to 15,000 distinct CDR3 sequences. Each sample's input was around 250 ng genomic DNA, 38,000 or so genome equivalents. With respect to this clonotype: No antigen is known for it.

CDR3 length: 14 amino acids. These data are also associated with another study on T cell repertoires in aging, cancer and after chemotherapy. From that report: Repeat sampling of healthy donors over several months to years showed clear clonal overlap. Rebound thymic output was suggested by rising median generation probability during chemotherapy in each cancer cohort.

This clonotype originated in a human donor in good health. This sequence joins TRBV5-3 and TRBJ2-7. TRBV5-3 is classed as an ORF, of uncertain function. The specimen was peripheral blood. CDR3 sequence: CARSEDGELYEQYF.